These 26 T cell receptor beta chains were sequenced from one sample in a study of long-term antiretroviral therapy in people with HIV. Version v3.0 of the immunoSEQ assay ran at survey level. Some clones are missing from TCRdb's copy, which holds only in-frame ones; the method was immunoSEQ multiplex PCR. The data contain some 28,000 clones, approximately 90% of them singletons. The starting material was unsorted PBMCs, obtained 0.5 years after starting antiretroviral therapy. The receptors were gathered from a woman aged 18-30 years with HIV.

The CDR3 spells CASSLGDHSNQPQHF. Here the CDR3 DNA reads TGTGCCAGCAGCTTGGGGGACCATAGCAATCAGCCCCAGCATTTT. The gene calls are TRBV11-2 and TRBJ1-5; D possibly corresponds to TRBD1 (5 bases). The V and J ends lost 3 bases and 0 bases respectively, with 9 bases between them. The germline gives CDR1 SGHAT, CDR2 FQNNGV. The CDR3 spans 15 residues.

The chain links TRBV6-5 to TRBJ2-7, with TRBD2 as a possible D gene (5 bases). Germline CDR1 reads MNHEY; CDR2 reads SVGAGI. V was clipped by 3 bases and J by 0 bases, with 12 bases between them. CDR3 length: 15 amino acids. This CDR3 reads CASSYRRVTSYEQYF. CDR3 in DNA: TGTGCCAGCAGTTATCGGCGGGTTACCTCCTACGAGCAGTACTTC.

The chain couples TRBV7-3 to TRBJ1-1; 7 bases agree with TRBD1. The V segment lost 1 base and the J segment 1 base; nucleotides outside the gene matches: 6. The CDR3 is 16 residues long. CDR1 SGHTA and CDR2 FQGTGA come from the germline V gene. The CDR3 nucleotides read TGTGCCAGCAGCTTAAAGGGGGCTCGGGGGAACACTGAAGCTTTCTTT. It translates to CASSLKGARGNTEAFF.

The V and J genes are TRBV4-3 and TRBJ2-1; 8 bases are shared with TRBD2. CDR3 length: 17 amino acids. After removal of 4 bases from V and 2 bases from J, the junction contained 10 bases not matched to a gene. Per germline, CDR1 LGHNA and CDR2 YSLEER. The DNA of the CDR3 is TGCGCCAGCAGCCCCATGATTACGGGAGGGCCCTACAATGAGCAGTTCTTC. Its translation: CASSPMITGGPYNEQFF.

This clone was found a few times. This sequence joins TRBV7-3 and TRBJ2-7, with TRBD2 as a possible D gene (6 bases). This CDR3 is built from 13 residues. Trimming left V 4 bases short and J 7 bases short, with 14 bases between. Germline lookup yields CDR1 SGHTA and CDR2 FQGTGA. The CDR3 region has the DNA TGTGCCAGCAGCTCTTTAGGTCGGGGGGAGCAGTACTTC. Residues: CASSSLGRGEQYF.

The gene calls are TRBV7-6 and TRBJ2-6; D is ambiguous. Germline CDR1 reads SGHVS; CDR2 reads FNYEAQ. The V end was cut by 4 bases, the J end by 2 bases, with 0 bases between. This CDR3 has 12 amino acids. CDR3: CASSSGANVLTF. The DNA of the CDR3 is TGTGCCAGCAGCTCTGGGGCCAACGTCCTGACTTTC.

The chain is built from TRBV9 and TRBJ1-4; 7 bases align to TRBD1. V lost 4 bases and J lost 8; bases outside the gene matches: 11. This CDR3 spans 15 amino acids. The germline V gene has CDR1 SGDLS and CDR2 YYNGEE. The CDR3 region is CASSPYDREGEKLFF. The CDR3 DNA reads as TGTGCCAGCAGCCCATATGACAGGGAAGGCGAAAAACTGTTTTTT.

The V call is TRBV7-8, the J call TRBJ2-1, with 9 bases fitting TRBD2. The CDR3 sequence is 13 residues long. J gave up 6 bases and V 8 bases, and 5 bases lay outside the gene matches. Germline CDR1 reads SGHVS; CDR2 reads FQNEAQ. DNA for the CDR3: TGTGCCAGCTTGCTAGCGGGATTCAATGAGCAGTTCTTC. It specifies CASLLAGFNEQFF.

V usage is TRBV4-2 and J usage is TRBJ1-2; no definite D call. In germline, CDR1 is LGHNA, CDR2 YNFKEQ. Trimming removed 1 base from V and 0 bases from J, with 9 bases in between. The CDR3 covers 15 residues. The CDR3 is CASSQGVDANYGYTF. The CDR3 nucleotides read TGTGCCAGCAGCCAAGGGGTAGACGCTAACTATGGCTACACCTTC.

The chain employs TRBV5-4 and TRBJ1-6; D is perhaps TRBD1 (5 bases). V was cut by 4 bases and J by 7 bases, with 15 bases left in between. Germline V CDR1 and CDR2: SGHNT, YYREEE (reference sequence). This CDR3 is built from 15 residues. CDR3 region: CASSPQVSGNSPLHF. CDR3 nucleotide sequence: TGTGCCAGCAGCCCTCAGGTGTCAGGGAATTCACCCCTCCACTTT. Complete variable domain (other parts from reference TRBV5-4 and TRBJ1-6): ETGVTQSPTHLIKTRGQQVTLRCSSQSGHNTVSWYQQALGQGPQFIFQYYREEENGRGNFPPRFSGLQFPNYSSELNVNALELDDSALYLCASSPQVSGNSPLHFGNGTRLTVT.

The J gene is TRBJ1-4, the V gene TRBV4-3; D is uncertain. Germline V lookup: CDR1 LGHNA, CDR2 YSLEER. This CDR3 spans 15 amino acids. Trimming took off 0 bases at V and 1 base at J, with 6 bases between the two ends. DNA of the CDR3: TGCGCCAGCAGCCAAGACATCTTAACTAATGAAAAACTGTTTTTT. Amino acids: CASSQDILTNEKLFF.

This chain uses TRBV28 with TRBJ1-4; 9 bases fit TRBD1. This CDR3 region has 14 residues. Germline values: CDR1 MDHEN, CDR2 SYDVKM. V lost 5 bases, J lost 5 bases, and 3 bases stayed unmatched. In nucleotides, the CDR3 is TGTGCCAGCAGTGGGACAGGGAGGAATGAAAAACTGTTTTTT. This codes for CASSGTGRNEKLFF.

The rearrangement joins TRBV9 to TRBJ2-1; D may be TRBD1 or TRBD2 (5 bases each). The germline CDR1 and CDR2 sequences are SGDLS and YYNGEE. The ends were cut back, 4 bases at V and 3 bases at J, with 17 bases in the middle. CDR3 length equals 16 residues. The CDR3 bases are TGTGCCAGCAGCCCTAGGGGACCAACCTACTACAATGAGCAGTTCTTC. Translation: CASSPRGPTYYNEQFF.

This clone was counted once. This chain joins TRBV19 and TRBJ2-1; maybe TRBD2 (7 bases). Per the germline V gene, CDR1 is LNHDA and CDR2 is SQIVND (reference sequence). With 0 bases removed from V and 10 bases from J, the gap between germline ends came to 13 bases. The CDR3 extends over 14 amino acids. CDR3 bases: TGTGCCAGTAGTATAGAGGGGGGGCTGCGGGAGCAGTTCTTC. It is translated as CASSIEGGLREQFF.

CDR3 residues: CASSVPTGVNEQFF. In nucleotides, the CDR3 is TGTGCCAGCAGCGTTCCGACAGGGGTTAATGAGCAGTTCTTC. The chain is built from TRBV9 and TRBJ2-1; 8 bases are shared with TRBD1. The germline CDR1 and CDR2 sequences are SGDLS and YYNGEE. This CDR3 has 14 amino acids. V gave up 2 bases and J gave up 7 bases; unmatched junction bases: 5.

V gene TRBV4-3 combines with J gene TRBJ1-4, with D possibly being TRBD1 (6 bases). Between the trimmed V and J ends, which lost 0 bases and 7 bases, there was a span of 15 bases. The CDR3 consists of 16 residues. Germline values: CDR1 LGHNA, CDR2 YSLEER. CDR3 nucleotides: TGCGCCAGCAGCCAAGAGTACCGGGGGCAGAGTGAAAAACTGTTTTTT. It codes for CASSQEYRGQSEKLFF.

This chain joins TRBV6-6 and TRBJ2-7; D unresolved. The CDR3 has 13 amino acids. Trimming took 1 base from V and 4 from J, leaving 8 bases between them. Per the germline V gene, CDR1 is MNHNY and CDR2 is SVGAGI (reference sequence). This chain's CDR3 is CASSYFRGYEQYF. The CDR3 nucleotides read TGTGCCAGCAGTTACTTCCGAGGATACGAGCAGTACTTC.

The CDR3 sequence is CASSLAVAGAYHEQFF. The CDR3 region has the DNA TGTGCCAGCAGCTTAGCGGTCGCGGGAGCTTACCATGAGCAGTTCTTC. J is TRBJ2-1 and V is TRBV7-2; 7 nucleotides agree with TRBD2. This CDR3 has 16 residues. Germline trimming cut 0 bases from V and 8 bases from J; bases unmatched to any gene: 10. Per the germline V gene, CDR1 is SGHTA and CDR2 is FQGNSA.

There are a few counts of this clone. The V gene is TRBV19, the J gene TRBJ1-2, with D possibly being TRBD1 (5 bases). The length of the CDR3 is 12 residues. Germline assignment: CDR1 LNHDA and CDR2 SQIVND (reference sequence). V shed 6 bases and J shed 12 bases, with 17 bases lying between them. In DNA, the CDR3 is TGTGCCAGTAGCTTAATCCGGGGCATCCACACCTTC. Translating it yields CASSLIRGIHTF.

This chain connects TRBV6-1 to TRBJ2-5; TRBD2 matches at 7 bases. The CDR3 extends over 15 amino acids. Losses at the gene ends were 7 bases for V and 1 base for J; bases not matched to a gene: 9. Germline CDR1 MNHNS, CDR2 SASEGT. In DNA form, the CDR3 reads TGTGCCAGCACCGGGGGAGGGGTCGTCCAAGAGACCCAGTACTTC. It yields the protein CASTGGGVVQETQYF.

This clone occurred once. This chain links TRBV11-2 with TRBJ1-6; D unresolved. Germline loops: CDR1 SGHAT, CDR2 FQNNGV. Trimming took 0 bases from V and 9 from J, leaving 18 bases between them. The CDR3 extends over 17 amino acids. This CDR3 is CASSLESGFYAGSPLHF. The CDR3 DNA reads TGTGCCAGCAGCTTAGAAAGCGGGTTTTACGCAGGTTCACCCCTCCACTTT.

As DNA, the CDR3 is TGTGCCAGCAGAAACCAGGGCGATACTAATGAAAAACTGTTTTTT. Translating it yields CASRNQGDTNEKLFF. J is TRBJ1-4 and V is TRBV6-5; a weak D match, TRBD1 (5 bases). Trimming stripped 6 bases from V and 2 bases from J, with 13 bases between. Germline V gene data show CDR1 as MNHEY and CDR2 as SVGAGI. CDR3 length: 15 amino acids.

The V and J genes are TRBV7-3 and TRBJ2-7; 10 positions match TRBD2. The V segment lost 1 base and the J segment 4 bases; nucleotides outside the gene matches: 13. Per germline, CDR1 SGHTA and CDR2 FQGTGA. This CDR3 has 18 residues. CDR3 loop: CASSLRGTASGSHYEQYF. The CDR3 DNA is TGTGCCAGCAGCTTAAGAGGTACGGCTAGCGGGAGCCATTACGAGCAGTACTTC.

The CDR3 nucleotides read TGTGCCAGCAGCTTTTCAATCCCTTACGAGCAGTACTTC. It translates to CASSFSIPYEQYF. The chain is built from TRBV7-2 and TRBJ2-7; D unclear. CDR1 is SGHTA, CDR2 FQGNSA, per germline. The CDR3 has 13 amino acids. V lost 3 bases, J lost 4 bases, and 10 bases lay in between.

The CDR3 spells CASSSNGGMEETQYF. CDR3 DNA sequence: TGTGCCAGCAGCTCAAACGGAGGGATGGAGGAGACCCAGTACTTC. The rearrangement joins TRBV7-3 to TRBJ2-5; possibly TRBD2 for D (6 bases). The CDR3 extends over 15 amino acids. Trimming cost V 4 bases and J 5 bases, with 17 bases left between them. The germline CDR1 and CDR2 sequences are SGHTA and FQGTGA.

The rearrangement uses TRBV5-1 and TRBJ2-1; D not certain. Germline V gene data show CDR1 as SGHRS and CDR2 as YFSETQ. The length of the CDR3 is 12 residues. Between the trimmed V and J ends, which lost 0 bases and 6 bases, there was a span of 4 bases. DNA for the CDR3: TGCGCCAGCAGCTTGGTTGTCAATGAGCAGTTCTTC. This encodes CASSLVVNEQFF.